Listed below are T cell receptor beta chains from one sample, sequenced in a study of shared clonotypes between healthy human individuals. Sequenced by immunoSEQ multiplex PCR; TCRdb stores in-frame clones only, minus some. The sample has under 650,000 clones; 90% to 96% are singletons. The sample comprised naive CD4+ T cells sorted from blood. The receptors stem from a woman aged 25 to 45 in good health. CDR3s include the opening cysteine and the closing phenylalanine or tryptophan. D genes are given only for firm matches. Where a row states a size, it is once, few, many or the class of an expanded clone; other rows omit it.

CDR3 DNA | CDR3 protein | clone size | J gene | D gene | V gene
TGTGCCAGCATCCTGACAGGCGCCTACGAGCAGTACTTC | CASILTGAYEQYF | NA | TRBJ2-7 | NA | TRBV11-2
TGTGCCAGCAGCTTAAGGGGGGGCAGGCTAGACTACGAGCAGTACTTC | CASSLRGGRLDYEQYF | NA | TRBJ2-7 | NA | TRBV7-8
TGTGCCTGGAGTGACAGGGTGAATTCACCCCTCCACTTT | CAWSDRVNSPLHF | NA | TRBJ1-6 | NA | TRBV30
TGTGCCAGCAGCTTATCTGGACTAGCGGCTGATACGCAGTATTTT | CASSLSGLAADTQYF | NA | TRBJ2-3 | TRBD2 | TRBV7-9
TGTGCCAGCAGCTTGTCTGGACAGGGTGCCTACGAGCAGTACTTC | CASSLSGQGAYEQYF | NA | TRBJ2-7 | TRBD1 | TRBV5-5
TGCGCCAGCAGCTTGGAAGGGACAGATACGCAGTATTTT | CASSLEGTDTQYF | NA | TRBJ2-3 | NA | TRBV5-1
TGTGCCAGCAGTTTAGTAAATGAGCAGTTCTTC | CASSLVNEQFF | NA | TRBJ2-1 | NA | TRBV27
TGTGCCAGCAGCGCGATGACTCATCCTGATGAGCAGTTCTTC | CASSAMTHPDEQFF | NA | TRBJ2-1 | NA | TRBV7-9
TGCAGTGCTAAAAGACAGACTGAAGCTTTCTTT | CSAKRQTEAFF | once | TRBJ1-1 | NA | TRBV20-1
TGTGCCAGCACTGGGACAGGGAGAGCTTTCTTT | CASTGTGRAFF | NA | TRBJ1-1 | TRBD1 | TRBV6-1
TGTGCCAGTAGTACGGGACTAGCGGGTGAGCAGTTCTTC | CASSTGLAGEQFF | once | TRBJ2-1 | TRBD2 | TRBV19
TGTGCCAGCAGGTCGGCCGGGACTAGCGGGAGCAATGAGCAGTTCTTC | CASRSAGTSGSNEQFF | NA | TRBJ2-1 | TRBD2 | TRBV11-2
TGCGCCAGCAGCTCTGGACAGGAAACAGATACGCAGTATTTT | CASSSGQETDTQYF | NA | TRBJ2-3 | TRBD1 | TRBV5-1
TGTGCCAGTGCCGGGACAGGGGCTGAAGATACGCAGTATTTT | CASAGTGAEDTQYF | NA | TRBJ2-3 | TRBD1 | TRBV19
TGTGCCAGCTGTAGCGAGTCCGAACAGCCCCAGCATTTT | CASCSESEQPQHF | NA | TRBJ1-5 | NA | TRBV28
TGTGCCAGCAGCTTCTGGGGTGGGGGAAATGAGCAGTTCTTC | CASSFWGGGNEQFF | NA | TRBJ2-1 | NA | TRBV7-9
TGTGCCAGCAGCTTGGTAGAGGATGAGCAGTTCTTC | CASSLVEDEQFF | NA | TRBJ2-1 | NA | TRBV5-6
TGTGCCAGCAGTGAACAGGGGCTAGGCTATGGCTACACCTTC | CASSEQGLGYGYTF | NA | TRBJ1-2 | NA | TRBV2
TGCGCCAGCAAACATTCCGGGACAGGGGGTTACGAGCAGTACTTC | CASKHSGTGGYEQYF | NA | TRBJ2-7 | TRBD1 | TRBV5-1
TGTGCCACCAGCAGAGATCCCGGGAGCGGAAACACCATATATTTT | CATSRDPGSGNTIYF | NA | TRBJ1-3 | NA | TRBV15
TGTGCCAGTAGTATCAGCCGGGACTTGCAAGAGACCCAGTACTTC | CASSISRDLQETQYF | NA | TRBJ2-5 | NA | TRBV19
TGTGCCAGCAGTCCCGGGGTGATAGGCAATCAGCCCCAGCATTTT | CASSPGVIGNQPQHF | NA | TRBJ1-5 | NA | TRBV28
TGTGCCAGCAGCCCAGAAGTGACATCAGAGACCCAGTACTTC | CASSPEVTSETQYF | NA | TRBJ2-5 | NA | TRBV11-3
TGTGCCACCGAGGGGATCACTGAAGCTTTCTTT | CATEGITEAFF | NA | TRBJ1-1 | NA | TRBV19
TGTGCCAGCAGCTTCTTACTAGTTGGGACAGATACGCAGTATTTT | CASSFLLVGTDTQYF | NA | TRBJ2-3 | NA | TRBV7-2
TGTGCCAGCAGGGGACAGGATAATGAAAAACTGTTTTTT | CASRGQDNEKLFF | NA | TRBJ1-4 | TRBD1 | TRBV25-1
TGCGCCAGCGGTAGGGGACAGCAAGAGACCCAGTACTTC | CASGRGQQETQYF | once | TRBJ2-5 | TRBD1 | TRBV5-1
TGCGCCAGCAGCTTGGCTCTAGCGGGGGTGTACGAGCAGTACTTC | CASSLALAGVYEQYF | NA | TRBJ2-7 | TRBD2 | TRBV5-1
TGTGCCAGCAGCCAGACTAGGACCGAGCAGTACTTC | CASSQTRTEQYF | NA | TRBJ2-7 | NA | TRBV5-5
TGCGCCAGCAGCTTCGGACAGTCCTACGAGCAGTACTTC | CASSFGQSYEQYF | NA | TRBJ2-7 | NA | TRBV5-1
TGCGCCAGCAGCCCGGGACTAGCGGGAGTTGGTGAGCAGTTCTTC | CASSPGLAGVGEQFF | once | TRBJ2-1 | TRBD2 | TRBV5-1
TGTGCCAGCAGTGCTAACAGGGAGTACTATGGCTACACCTTC | CASSANREYYGYTF | NA | TRBJ1-2 | NA | TRBV6-1
TGTGCCAGCAGCTCCACTAGATTAGGGCCCCCCGGGGAGCTGTTTTTT | CASSSTRLGPPGELFF | once | TRBJ2-2 | NA | TRBV7-8
TGCGCCAGCAGCCAAGGGACAGGGGCCACCTACGAGCAGTACTTC | CASSQGTGATYEQYF | NA | TRBJ2-7 | TRBD1 | TRBV4-3
TGTGCCAGCAGTTTATTGGGGTCACCCTCTGGAAACACCATATATTTT | CASSLLGSPSGNTIYF | once | TRBJ1-3 | NA | TRBV28
TGCGCCAGCAGCTTGGTGGTAGGGGATGGCTACACCTTC | CASSLVVGDGYTF | NA | TRBJ1-2 | NA | TRBV5-1
TGTGCCAGCAGCTTACCGCGGAACCGAGTTATAGAAAAACTGTTTTTT | CASSLPRNRVIEKLFF | NA | TRBJ1-4 | NA | TRBV7-9
TGTGCCAGCAGTGATAACAGGGCTACTGAAGCTTTCTTT | CASSDNRATEAFF | NA | TRBJ1-1 | NA | TRBV28
TGTGCCAGCTCACCACAGGGTTTCGGAGTCTATGGCTACACCTTC | CASSPQGFGVYGYTF | NA | TRBJ1-2 | NA | TRBV18
TGTGCCAGCAGTCCTCCGGGACAGGAGTCTAGCTTAGTACGCTACGAGCAGTACTTC | CASSPPGQESSLVRYEQYF | NA | TRBJ2-7 | TRBD1 | TRBV7-8
TGTGCCAGCAGCCGACCGGACTCTGGAAACACCATATATTTT | CASSRPDSGNTIYF | NA | TRBJ1-3 | NA | TRBV6-1
TGTGCCAGCAGCTCGTCAATCCGACGTATGGCGGGAGGGGCCAACGTCCTGACTTTC | CASSSSIRRMAGGANVLTF | NA | TRBJ2-6 | NA | TRBV5-6
TGCGCCAGCAGCTTGGGTTCGGCGGCTAGCACAGATACGCAGTATTTT | CASSLGSAASTDTQYF | NA | TRBJ2-3 | NA | TRBV5-1
TGTGCCAGCAGCTTAGTGGGGTATGGCTACACCTTC | CASSLVGYGYTF | NA | TRBJ1-2 | NA | TRBV7-2
TGTGCCAGCAGCAGGACACGGGATAGCAATCAGCCCCAGCATTTT | CASSRTRDSNQPQHF | NA | TRBJ1-5 | NA | TRBV28
TGTGCCAGCAGCCGGACAGGGGGGCAAGAGACCCAGTACTTC | CASSRTGGQETQYF | NA | TRBJ2-5 | TRBD1 | TRBV11-3